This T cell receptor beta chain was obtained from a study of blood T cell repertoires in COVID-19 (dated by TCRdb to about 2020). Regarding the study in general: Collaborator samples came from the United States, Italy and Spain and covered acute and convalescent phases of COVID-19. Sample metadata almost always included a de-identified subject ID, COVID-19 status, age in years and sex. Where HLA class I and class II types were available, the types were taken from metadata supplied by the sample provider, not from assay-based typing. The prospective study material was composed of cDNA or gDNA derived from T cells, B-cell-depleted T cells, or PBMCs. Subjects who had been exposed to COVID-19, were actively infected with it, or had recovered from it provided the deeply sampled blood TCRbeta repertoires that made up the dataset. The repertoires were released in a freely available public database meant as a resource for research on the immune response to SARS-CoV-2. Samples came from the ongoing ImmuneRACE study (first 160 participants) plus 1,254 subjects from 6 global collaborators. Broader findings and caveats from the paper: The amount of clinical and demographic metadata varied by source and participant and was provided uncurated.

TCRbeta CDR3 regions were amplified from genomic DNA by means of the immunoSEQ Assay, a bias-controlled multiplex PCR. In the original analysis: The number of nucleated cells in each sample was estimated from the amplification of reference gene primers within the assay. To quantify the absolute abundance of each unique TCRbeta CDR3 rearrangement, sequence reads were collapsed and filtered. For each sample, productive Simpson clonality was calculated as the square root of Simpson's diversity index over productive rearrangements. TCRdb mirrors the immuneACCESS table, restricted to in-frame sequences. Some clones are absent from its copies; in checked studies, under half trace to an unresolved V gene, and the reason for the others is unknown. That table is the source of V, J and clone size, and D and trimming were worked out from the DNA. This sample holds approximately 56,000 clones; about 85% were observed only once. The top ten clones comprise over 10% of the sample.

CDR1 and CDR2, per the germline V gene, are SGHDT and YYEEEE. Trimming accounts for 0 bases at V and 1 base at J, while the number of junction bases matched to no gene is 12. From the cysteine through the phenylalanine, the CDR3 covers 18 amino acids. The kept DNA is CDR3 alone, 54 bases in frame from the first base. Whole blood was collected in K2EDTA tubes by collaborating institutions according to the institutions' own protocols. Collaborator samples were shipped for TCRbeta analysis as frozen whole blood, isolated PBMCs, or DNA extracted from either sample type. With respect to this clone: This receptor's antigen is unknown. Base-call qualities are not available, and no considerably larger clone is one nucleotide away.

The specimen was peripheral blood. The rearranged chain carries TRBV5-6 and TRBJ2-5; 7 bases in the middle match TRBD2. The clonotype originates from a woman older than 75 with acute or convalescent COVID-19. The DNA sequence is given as TGTGCCAGCAGCTTGGAGGTGGGTGGCGGGGGATCCCAAGAGACCCAGTACTTC. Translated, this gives CASSLEVGGGGSQETQYF.